This paragraph reports one T cell receptor beta chain. The antigen is not known. This sample was included in a study of PD-1 blockade in classical Hodgkin lymphoma. The study, taken as a whole, reports: TCR diversity at baseline was reported to be reduced in newly diagnosed patients relative to healthy donors.

The time point here: newly diagnosed, previously untreated cHL patient sample. Profiling relied on immunoSEQ multiplex PCR, and the TCRdb table lists in-frame clones only, not all of them. Of roughly 70,000 clones listed, 93% were seen once; the top ten hold over 2.5%. Germline lookup yields CDR1 SEHNR and CDR2 FQNEAQ (reference sequence). V was cut by 1 base and J by 1 base, with 0 bases left in between. The CDR3 length is 12 residues. Sequencing was done on a sample of peripheral blood mononuclear cells (PBMCs). This rearrangement joins TRBV7-9 to TRBJ2-3; no firm D call. The sequence derives from a human donor with classical Hodgkin lymphoma. CDR3 sequence reads: CASSLGTDTQYF. The CDR3 DNA follows: TGTGCCAGCAGCTTAGGCACAGATACGCAGTATTTT.